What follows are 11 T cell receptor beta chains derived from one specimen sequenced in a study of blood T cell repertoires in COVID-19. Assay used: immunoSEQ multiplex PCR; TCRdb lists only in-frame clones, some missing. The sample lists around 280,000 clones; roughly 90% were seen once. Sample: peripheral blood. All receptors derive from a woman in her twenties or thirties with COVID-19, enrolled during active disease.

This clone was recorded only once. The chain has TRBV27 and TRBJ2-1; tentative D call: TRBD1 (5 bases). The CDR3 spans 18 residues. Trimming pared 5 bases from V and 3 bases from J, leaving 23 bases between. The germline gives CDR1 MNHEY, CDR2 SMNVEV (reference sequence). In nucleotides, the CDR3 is TGTGCCAGCAGTCCCCTATCGACAGTCCTCTTTAGCTACAATGAGCAGTTCTTC. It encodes CASSPLSTVLFSYNEQFF.

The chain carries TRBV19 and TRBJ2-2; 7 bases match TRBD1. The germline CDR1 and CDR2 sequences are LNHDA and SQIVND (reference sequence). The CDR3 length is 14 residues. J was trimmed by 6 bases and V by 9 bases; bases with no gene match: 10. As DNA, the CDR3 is TGTGCCAGCCGTCGACAGGGTGGGGCCGGGGAGCTGTTTTTT. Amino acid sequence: CASRRQGGAGELFF. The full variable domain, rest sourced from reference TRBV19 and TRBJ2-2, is DGGITQSPKYLFRKEGQNVTLSCEQNLNHDAMYWYRQDPGQGLRLIYYSQIVNDFQKGDIAEGYSVSREKKESFPLTVTSAQKNPTAFYLCASRRQGGAGELFFGEGSRLTVL.

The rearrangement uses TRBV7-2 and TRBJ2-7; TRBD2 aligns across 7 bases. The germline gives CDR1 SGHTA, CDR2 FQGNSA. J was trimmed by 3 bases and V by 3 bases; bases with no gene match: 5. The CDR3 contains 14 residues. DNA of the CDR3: TGTGCCAGCAGCTTTGGGGGGGTACGCTACGAGCAGTACTTC. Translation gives CASSFGGVRYEQYF.

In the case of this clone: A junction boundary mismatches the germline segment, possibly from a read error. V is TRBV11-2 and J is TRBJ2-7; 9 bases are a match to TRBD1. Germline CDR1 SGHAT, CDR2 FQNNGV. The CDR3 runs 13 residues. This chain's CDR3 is CASRQSMGGTGIF. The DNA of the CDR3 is TGTGCCAGCAGGCAGTCGATGGGCGGGACAGGGATCTTC.

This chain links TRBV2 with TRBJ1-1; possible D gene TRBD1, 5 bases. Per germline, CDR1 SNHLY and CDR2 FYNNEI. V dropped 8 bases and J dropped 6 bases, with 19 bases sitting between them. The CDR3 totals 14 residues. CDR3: CASLYKPRVAEAFF. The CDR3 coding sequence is TGTGCCAGCCTATACAAACCCAGGGTCGCTGAAGCTTTCTTT.

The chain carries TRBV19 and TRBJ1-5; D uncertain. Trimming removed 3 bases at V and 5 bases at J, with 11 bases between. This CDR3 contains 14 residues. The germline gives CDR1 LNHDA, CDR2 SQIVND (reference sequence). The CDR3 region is CASSIIGGYQPQHF. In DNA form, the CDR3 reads TGTGCCAGTAGTATTATAGGCGGGTATCAGCCCCAGCATTTT.

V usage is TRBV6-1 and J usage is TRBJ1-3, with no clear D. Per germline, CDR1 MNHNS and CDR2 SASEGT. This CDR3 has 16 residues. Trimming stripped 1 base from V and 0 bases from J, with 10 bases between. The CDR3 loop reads CASSEEQPFSGNTIYF. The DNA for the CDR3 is TGTGCCAGCAGTGAAGAACAGCCGTTCTCTGGAAACACCATATATTTT.

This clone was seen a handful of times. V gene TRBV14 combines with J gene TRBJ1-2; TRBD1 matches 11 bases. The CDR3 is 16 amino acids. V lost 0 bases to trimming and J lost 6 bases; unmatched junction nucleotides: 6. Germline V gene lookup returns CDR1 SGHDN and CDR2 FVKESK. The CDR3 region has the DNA TGTGCCAGCAGCCAAGATTGGGACAGGGGGAGTCATGGCTACACCTTC. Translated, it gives CASSQDWDRGSHGYTF. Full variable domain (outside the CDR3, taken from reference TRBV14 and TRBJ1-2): EAGVTQFPSHSVIEKGQTVTLRCDPISGHDNLYWYRRVMGKEIKFLLHFVKESKQDESGMPNNRFLAERTGGTYSTLKVQPAELEDSGVYFCASSQDWDRGSHGYTFGSGTRLTVV.

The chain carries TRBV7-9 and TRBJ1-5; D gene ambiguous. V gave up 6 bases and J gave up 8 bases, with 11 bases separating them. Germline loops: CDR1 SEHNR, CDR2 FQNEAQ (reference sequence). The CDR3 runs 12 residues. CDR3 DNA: TGTGCCAGCAGTCGTGAGCGGGAGCCCCAGCATTTT. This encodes CASSREREPQHF.

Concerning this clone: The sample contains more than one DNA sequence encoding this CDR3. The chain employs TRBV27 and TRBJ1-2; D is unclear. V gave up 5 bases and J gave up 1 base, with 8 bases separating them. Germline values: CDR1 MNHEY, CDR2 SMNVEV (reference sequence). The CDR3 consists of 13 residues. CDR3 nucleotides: TGTGCCAGCAGTCCCACGGGTAACTATGGCTACACCTTC. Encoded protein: CASSPTGNYGYTF.

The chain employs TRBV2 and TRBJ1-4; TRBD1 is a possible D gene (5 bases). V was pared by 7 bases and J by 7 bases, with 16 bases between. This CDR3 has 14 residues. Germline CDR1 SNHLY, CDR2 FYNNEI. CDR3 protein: CASMFQGVREKLFF. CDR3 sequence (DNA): TGTGCCAGCATGTTTCAGGGCGTGCGTGAAAAACTGTTTTTT.